Sequencing of this TCR beta chain was carried out in a study of T cells in tuberculosis. Turning to the study itself: This South African cohort compared adolescents with or without latent tuberculosis against adults with active tuberculosis.

As regards this clone: Its antigen is as yet unknown.

Produced via immunoSEQ multiplex PCR; TCRdb's table is partial and in-frame only. Seen here are 30,000 to 35,000 clones, just over 90% observed once, and the top ten hold roughly 7%. Study conclusions and caveats: Shorter CDR3-alpha in active tuberculosis partly drove smaller distances. GMM-specific TCRs were nearer to active tuberculosis alpha repertoires, suggesting expansion.

Time point defined: new active TB diagnosis, blood taken before or within 7 days of starting treatment. Active tuberculosis patients were new diagnoses, HIV-seronegative, South African, and aged 18 years or older. There are 17 residues in the CDR3. CDR1 is SGHDT and CDR2 is YYEEEE in the germline V gene. V lost 0 bases, J lost 2 bases, and 6 bases stayed unmatched. Sequencing was performed on PBMCs, taken at tuberculosis diagnosis. The rearrangement uses TRBV5-6 and TRBJ2-3; the match to TRBD2 covers 10 bases. The sequence was obtained from an adult with tuberculosis. Some clones in this sample may be carry-over from other donors' samples. The CDR3: CASSLALSGGTTDTQYF. CDR3 nucleotide sequence: TGTGCCAGCAGCTTGGCCCTTAGCGGGGGGACCACAGATACGCAGTATTTT. Variable domain in full (rest from reference TRBV5-6 and TRBJ2-3): DAGVTQSPTHLIKTRGQQVTLRCSPKSGHDTVSWYQQALGQGPQFIFQYYEEEERQRGNFPDRFSGHQFPNYSSELNVNALLLGDSALYLCASSLALSGGTTDTQYFGPGTRLTVL.